This T cell receptor beta chain was obtained from a study of T cell clonality in common variable immunodeficiency. By share, this clone ranks as medium-sized (0.01 to 0.1%). What it recognizes is unknown. The read terminates 3 residues ahead of where the CDR3 ends, so the germline J gene completes it. Study outcomes and limitations: CVID subjects showed higher TCRbeta clonality than healthy controls. Reportedly, TCR beta sequences from common variable immunodeficiency showed fewer deletions and N-nucleotide insertions.

The CDR3 spans 15 residues. After removal of 6 bases from V and 6 bases from J, the junction contained 7 bases not matched to a gene. From germline, CDR1 is WNHNN and CDR2 SYGVQD (reference sequence). The assay was immunoSEQ multiplex PCR, and TCRdb's table has in-frame clones only and misses some. Listed here are around 21,000 clones without any singletons, the top ten holding approximately 2.6%. Reduced serum IgG, IgA and/or IgM plus specific antibody deficiency defined CVID. Blood came from CVID subjects not ill and not taking immunomodulatory or immunosuppressive medication. The TCR comes from a human donor with common variable immunodeficiency. The chain joins TRBV10-1 to TRBJ2-1; the match to TRBD2 covers 11 bases. The material sequenced was peripheral blood mononuclear cells. CDR3 DNA, as far as it was read: TGCGCCAGCAGCAGCCCTAGCGGGGGGCTCAATGAG. This encodes CASSSPSGGLNE. The entire CDR3 reads CASSSPSGGLNEQFF.